Sequencing of this T cell receptor beta chain was carried out in a study of pediatric ulcerative colitis (dated by TCRdb to 2018 to 2020). Background for the entire study: Of the ulcerative colitis patients, about seven had pancolitis and two had left-sided colitis, and histology in every patient was consistent with ulcerative colitis. From 9 or 10 newly diagnosed, treatment-naive pediatric ulcerative colitis patients and a few non-IBD control children, paired blood and rectal samples were collected. By Pediatric Ulcerative Colitis Activity Index, mild disease was classified in a couple of patients, moderate disease in several and acute severe colitis in three.

Before the diagnostic colonoscopy, none of the ulcerative colitis patients had been given immunosuppressive medication. A blood sample was obtained concurrently with the colonoscopy. The Wizard kit (Promega) was used to extract genomic DNA from both blood and intestinal samples. With regard to this clone: Its antigen is currently not known. Base-call qualities are not available, and no considerably larger clone is one nucleotide away.

Through the immunoSEQ TRB Survey service, multiplex V and J primers were used to amplify rearranged CDR3 beta regions from genomic DNA. Survey-level sequencing depth of up to 500,000 reads per sample was used to keep depth equal across samples. The libraries were purified and pooled, then sequenced using Illumina technology. The published analysis was carried out like this. Productive clonality, sample overlap, pairwise scatters, CDR3 beta length, V/D/J gene usage and productiveness were assessed with immunoSEQ online tools. Calculated diversity was defined as the number of unique rearrangements divided by total templates times 100, and Shannon and Simpson indices were additionally computed. Principal component analysis was performed on Z-score normalized data with the R prcomp function and the ggbiplot package. Blood-rectal clonal overlap within each subject was quantified with Morisita's index. TCRdb's version of the immuneACCESS table is confined to in-frame rearrangements and falls short of the full clone set. An unresolved V gene accounts for under half of the shortfall where checked; the remainder is of unknown origin. V, J and clone size derive from that table, while D and trimming were established from the DNA sequence. For this sample the table gives tens of thousands of clones, of which about 86% were detected only once. The top ten clones comprise roughly 3% of the sample.

Trimming takes 6 bases from V and 4 bases from J, and the germline ends sit 16 bases apart. From the cysteine through the phenylalanine, the CDR3 covers 15 amino acids. Only the CDR3 DNA is retained, 45 bases long and in frame from the first base. The germline V gene (reference sequence) sets CDR1 to MNHNY and CDR2 to SVGAGI. Results the study describes overall, beyond this receptor: For technical reasons, the blood samples of a couple of patients yielded substantially fewer templates, so those samples were excluded from the blood-rectal overlap analysis. Features of the rectal repertoire distinguished controls, mild-moderate colitis patients and acute severe colitis patients, and in acute severe colitis, rectal diversity was reduced because of clonal expansions. Significantly higher autologous blood-rectal clonal overlap was found in ulcerative colitis patients than in controls, which suggested increased T cell trafficking to inflamed tissue. With only a handful of individuals, the healthy control group was small. Two rectal CDR3 clonotypes turned up in every ulcerative colitis patient but in none of the controls. Because the repertoires came from total lymphocyte DNA, rare subsets such as regulatory T cells may have patterns that are not reflected.

The TCR originated in a boy under 18 with severe ulcerative colitis. The V and J genes are TRBV6-6 and TRBJ1-3, with the identity of the D gene unclear. The specimen was blood. The CDR3 reads CASSDGPMQGNTIYF. The nucleotide sequence is given as TGTGCCAGCAGCGATGGACCGATGCAAGGAAACACCATATATTTT.